What follows describes a single TCR beta chain. Its antigen is undetermined. Use of 60 Vbeta and 13 Jbeta primers characterized the PCR. Using immunoSEQ multiplex PCR, the repertoire was profiled, and TCRdb retains in-frame clones only, with some absent. This sample's table has 35,000 to 45,000 clones. The data stem from a study of cytomegalovirus exposure and HLA in healthy donors. Points from the study as a whole: A link between a missense DCLRE1C variant and TCR beta V- and J-gene trimming emerged from a later analysis. Most CMV-associated TCR beta chains were later found to appear HLA-restricted.

The germline V gene has CDR1 MDHEN and CDR2 SYDVKM. V dropped 6 bases and J dropped 3 bases, with 14 bases sitting between them. The length of the CDR3 is 15 residues. The chain couples TRBV28 to TRBJ2-2; a weak D match, TRBD1 (6 bases). The TCR was taken from a male donor in good health and CMV-seronegative. The sequencing sample was made of PBMCs. CDR3 sequence (DNA): TGTGCCAGCAGCCCACGGTGGGGGCACACCGGGGAGCTGTTTTTT. Residues: CASSPRWGHTGELFF.